One and the same sample provided the 19 T cell receptor beta chains below, sequenced in a study of cytomegalovirus exposure and HLA in healthy donors. Clones were read by immunoSEQ multiplex PCR, and TCRdb kept only the in-frame ones, dropping some. This sample has about 68,000 clones; about nine tenths occur once, and the top ten carry 3% to 3.5%. What was sequenced was PBMCs. Every receptor here comes from a man aged 18 to 30 in good health and CMV-seronegative.

This rearrangement joins TRBV28 to TRBJ1-1; D not certain. This CDR3 comprises 15 residues. Looked up from germline, CDR1 is MDHEN and CDR2 is SYDVKM. Between the trimmed V and J ends, which lost 5 bases and 3 bases, there was a span of 16 bases. Here the CDR3 DNA reads TGTGCCAGCAGTCGGCCGGGAGCCGAAGACACTGAAGCTTTCTTT. It translates to CASSRPGAEDTEAFF.

V usage is TRBV5-4 and J usage is TRBJ2-7; 8 bases are a match to TRBD1. The CDR3 consists of 15 residues. The ends lost 0 bases at V and 0 bases at J; junction bases unmatched: 2. Germline CDR1 SGHNT, CDR2 YYREEE (reference sequence). The CDR3, as DNA: TGTGCCAGCAGCTTGGGGGGGACAGGCTCCTACGAGCAGTACTTC. Amino acids: CASSLGGTGSYEQYF.

The chain is built from TRBV28 and TRBJ2-4; 7 bases fit TRBD1. Germline lookup yields CDR1 MDHEN and CDR2 SYDVKM. With V trimmed by 5 bases and J by 1 base, 26 bases remained unmatched. The CDR3 is 22 amino acids. The CDR3 reads CASSLRVHMGRLTGTAKNIQYF. As DNA, the CDR3 is TGTGCCAGCAGTCTAAGAGTCCATATGGGACGTTTGACAGGGACGGCCAAAAACATTCAGTACTTC.

The chain carries TRBV9 and TRBJ2-3; 9 bases are a match to TRBD2. The CDR3 has 15 amino acids. With V trimmed by 4 bases and J by 4 bases, 7 bases remained unmatched. The germline CDR1 and CDR2 sequences are SGDLS and YYNGEE. The CDR3 here is CASSSRGRAADTQYF. In DNA, the CDR3 is TGTGCCAGCAGCTCCCGCGGGAGGGCCGCAGATACGCAGTATTTT. The full variable domain, completed using reference TRBV9 and TRBJ2-3, is DSGVTQTPKHLITATGQRVTLRCSPRSGDLSVYWYQQSLDQGLQFLIQYYNGEERAKGNILERFSAQQFPDLHSELNLSSLELGDSALYFCASSSRGRAADTQYFGPGTRLTVL.

This chain links TRBV28 with TRBJ1-1, with D possibly matching TRBD1 (6 bases). Trimming left V 4 bases short and J 7 bases short, with 22 bases between. This CDR3 comprises 16 residues. Germline CDR1 reads MDHEN; CDR2 reads SYDVKM. Here the CDR3 DNA reads TGTGCCAGCAGTTCACTCAGTCTACAGGGCCGGGGTGAAGCTTTCTTT. It encodes CASSSLSLQGRGEAFF.

V and J are TRBV7-8 and TRBJ2-7; no clear D gene. The CDR3 runs 12 residues. V lost 3 bases and J 5 bases, leaving 8 bases between the germline ends. The germline V gene encodes CDR1 SGHVS and CDR2 FQNEAQ. CDR3 loop: CASSFRQDEQYF. The CDR3 nucleotides read TGTGCCAGCAGCTTTCGACAAGACGAGCAGTACTTC.

The rearrangement links TRBV25-1 to TRBJ2-7, with D hard to call. CDR3 length equals 13 residues. Trimming took off 3 bases at V and 2 bases at J, with 8 bases between the two ends. CDR1 is MGHDK, CDR2 SYGVNS, per germline. The CDR3 sequence is CASSDSLPYEQYF. The CDR3 region has the DNA TGTGCCAGCAGTGATTCTCTTCCCTACGAGCAGTACTTC.

V and J are TRBV5-6 and TRBJ1-2; maybe TRBD1 (6 bases). The length of the CDR3 is 11 residues. The V gene lost 4 bases and the J gene lost 8 bases, with 9 bases spanning the gap. Germline-derived CDR1 and CDR2 are SGHDT and YYEEEE. The DNA for the CDR3 is TGTGCCAGCAGCATCGGACAGGGCTACACCTTC. Protein: CASSIGQGYTF.

The chain uses TRBV11-1 and TRBJ2-1; D unclear. Germline CDR1 SGHAT, CDR2 FQDESV (reference sequence). With 3 bases removed from V and 5 bases from J, the gap between germline ends came to 20 bases. The CDR3 is made up of 17 amino acids. CDR3 bases: TGTGCCAGCAGCTTGAGATTAGAACTCTCTCTTAACAATGAGCAGTTCTTC. It encodes CASSLRLELSLNNEQFF.

This chain connects TRBV7-9 to TRBJ1-2; no definite D call. The CDR3 is 11 residues long. The germline V gene has CDR1 SEHNR and CDR2 FQNEAQ (reference sequence). The V and J ends lost 3 bases and 5 bases respectively, with 4 bases between them. CDR3: CASSLTYGYTF. DNA of the CDR3: TGTGCCAGCAGCTTGACATATGGCTACACCTTC.

V is TRBV4-3 and J is TRBJ2-7; 11 bases are shared with TRBD2. CDR3 length equals 16 residues. Trimming removed 3 bases from V and 1 base from J; junction bases left unmatched: 5. CDR1 and CDR2 from the germline V gene are LGHNA and YSLEER. The CDR3 region is CASSQAGTSGSYEQYF. The CDR3 region has the DNA TGCGCCAGCAGCCAGGCCGGGACTAGCGGATCCTACGAGCAGTACTTC.

This clone came up once. This chain uses TRBV7-2 with TRBJ1-2; 8 bases agree with TRBD1. The germline gives CDR1 SGHTA, CDR2 FQGNSA. Unmatched junction bases numbered 8, after V lost 5 bases and J lost 0 bases. CDR3 length: 16 residues. CDR3 nucleotides: TGTGCCAGCAGCCCAGACAGGGGCCTCTCTAACTATGGCTACACCTTC. It specifies CASSPDRGLSNYGYTF.

The chain carries TRBV7-9 and TRBJ2-2; the match to TRBD2 covers 7 bases. V trimming: 3 bases; J trimming: 1 base; junction bases outside the gene matches: 5. The CDR3 has 16 amino acids. The V gene's germline CDR1 is SEHNR and CDR2 FQNEAQ (reference sequence). The CDR3 spells CASSFHSGLNTGELFF. In DNA form, the CDR3 reads TGTGCCAGCAGCTTTCATAGCGGGTTGAACACCGGGGAGCTGTTTTTT. Filled out from reference TRBV7-9 and TRBJ2-2, the complete variable domain reads DTGVSQNPRHKITKRGQNVTFRCDPISEHNRLYWYRQTLGQGPEFLTYFQNEAQLEKSRLLSDRFSAERPKGSFSTLEIQRTEQGDSAMYLCASSFHSGLNTGELFFGEGSRLTVL.

J is TRBJ2-2 and V is TRBV6-1; D is possibly TRBD1 (5 bases). Germline CDR1 and CDR2: MNHNS and SASEGT. Trimming removed 2 bases from V and 1 base from J, with 11 bases in between. This CDR3 is 16 amino acids long. The CDR3 DNA reads as TGTGCCAGCAGTGAACTGGCCAGGGAGAACACCGGGGAGCTGTTTTTT. This gives the protein CASSELARENTGELFF.

The rearrangement links TRBV2 to TRBJ2-3, with TRBD1 identical over 8 bases. CDR1 and CDR2 from the germline V gene are SNHLY and FYNNEI. This CDR3 region has 10 residues. The trim removed 10 bases at V and 13 bases at J, leaving 7 bases unmatched. The CDR3 reads CATQETGEYF. CDR3 DNA sequence: TGTGCCACCCAAGAGACAGGGGAGTATTTT.

The chain uses TRBV2 and TRBJ2-1; TRBD2 agrees at 8 bases. CDR3 length equals 16 residues. CDR1 is SNHLY, CDR2 FYNNEI, per germline. The V gene end was trimmed by 1 base and the J gene end by 9 bases; junction bases not matched to a gene: 11. CDR3 region: CASSEVSPGLGFEQFF. The DNA of the CDR3 is TGTGCCAGCAGTGAAGTGTCCCCGGGACTAGGATTTGAGCAGTTCTTC. Together with reference TRBV2 and TRBJ2-1, the CDR3 gives the full variable domain: EPEVTQTPSHQVTQMGQEVILRCVPISNHLYFYWYRQILGQKVEFLVSFYNNEISEKSEIFDDQFSVERPDGSNFTLKIRSTKLEDSAMYFCASSEVSPGLGFEQFFGPGTRLTVL.

CDR3 residues: CASSFGDYRGTQYF. CDR3 in DNA: TGTGCCAGCAGCTTCGGGGACTATCGAGGGACCCAGTACTTC. The chain links TRBV7-2 to TRBJ2-5, with 7 bases lining up with TRBD2. The CDR3 consists of 14 residues. Germline V gene lookup returns CDR1 SGHTA and CDR2 FQGNSA. J was trimmed by 7 bases and V by 3 bases; bases with no gene match: 8.

The chain uses TRBV11-1 and TRBJ2-1; no reliable D call. The V end was cut by 5 bases, the J end by 10 bases, with 9 bases between. The CDR3 covers 11 residues. Germline V lookup: CDR1 SGHAT, CDR2 FQDESV (reference sequence). This CDR3 is CASSTSREQFF. For the CDR3, the DNA is TGTGCCAGCAGCACTTCGCGAGAGCAGTTCTTC. The full variable domain, with the rest looked up from reference TRBV11-1 and TRBJ2-1, is EAEVAQSPRYKITEKSQAVAFWCDPISGHATLYWYRQILGQGPELLVQFQDESVVDDSQLPKDRFSAERLKGVDSTLKIQPAELGDSAMYLCASSTSREQFFGPGTRLTVL.

The V call is TRBV28, the J call TRBJ2-2, with 7 bases identical to TRBD2. The germline V gene has CDR1 MDHEN and CDR2 SYDVKM. The CDR3 has 12 residues. The J segment lost 1 base and the V segment lost 10 bases, leaving 0 bases of the junction unmatched. The CDR3 spells CATSGNTGELFF. The CDR3 nucleotides are TGTGCCACTAGCGGGAACACCGGGGAGCTGTTTTTT.